This T cell receptor (beta chain) was captured by sequencing in a study of identical twins. This clonotype was counted ten times or more. TCRdb independently ran MiXCR on the 5' RACE reads; one entry per CDR3 protein. This repertoire shows about 250,000 distinct CDR3 sequences, 7.5% found once; its top ten account for around 5%. The sample was also linked to a second study, of yellow fever vaccine responses in identical twins.

This TCR derives from a woman younger than 30 in good health. The sample comprised CD8+ T cells sorted from blood.

The CDR3 reads CASSQGGLAVTYEQYF. CDR3 DNA sequence: TGCGCCAGCAGCCAAGGGGGACTAGCGGTTACCTACGAGCAGTACTTC. The rearrangement uses TRBV4-1 and TRBJ2-7; 11 bases match TRBD2. This CDR3 is built from 16 residues. CDR1 is MGHRA, CDR2 YSYEKL, per germline. The trim removed 1 base at V and 2 bases at J, leaving 4 bases unmatched.